This T cell receptor (beta chain) was obtained from a study of blood T cell repertoires in COVID-19. Study at large: T cells, B-cell-depleted T cells, or PBMCs provided the cDNA or gDNA that served as material.

This clone was seen only a few times. Seattle enrolled patients during active infection and tracked them longitudinally. Data came from immunoSEQ multiplex PCR; TCRdb stores just in-frame clones and leaves some out. The table shows about 180,000 clones, with less than 85% occurring only once. The CDR3 loop spans 17 amino acids. J was trimmed by 6 bases and V by 4 bases; bases with no gene match: 14. The germline gives CDR1 SGHTA, CDR2 FQGNSA. Sequenced input: peripheral blood. The chain combines TRBV7-2 with TRBJ2-3; 9 bases agree with TRBD2. This TCR was recovered from a woman aged 55-70 years with COVID-19, enrolled during active disease. CDR3 loop: CASSSTLRGGRADTQYF. The CDR3 DNA reads as TGTGCCAGCAGCTCAACCCTTCGTGGCGGGAGGGCGGATACGCAGTATTTT.